This is a list of T cell receptor beta chains from one sample in a study of cytomegalovirus exposure and HLA in healthy donors. The protocol was immunoSEQ multiplex PCR, while the TCRdb copy is restricted to in-frame clones and leaves out a portion. The sample carries more than 100,000 clones, around 79% recorded once. The sequencing sample was made of PBMCs. The origin of the receptors is a young woman in good health and CMV-seropositive. Both conserved end residues are part of each CDR3. Fields, in order: J gene, V gene, D gene, clone size, CDR3 DNA, CDR3 protein. A D gene is named only where the DNA matches it firmly. Only some rows state a clone size, as once, few, many or a class for expanded clones.

J gene: TRBJ2-5; V gene: TRBV19; D gene: TRBD1; clone size: NA; CDR3 DNA: TGTGCCAGTAGTATAGCCAGGGGGCGACGCGAGACCCAGTACTTC; CDR3 protein: CASSIARGRRETQYF
J gene: TRBJ2-3; V gene: TRBV6-5; D gene: TRBD2; clone size: NA; CDR3 DNA: TGTGCCACGTTAGCGGGGGGCGTGGATACGCAGTATTTT; CDR3 protein: CATLAGGVDTQYF
J gene: TRBJ2-6; V gene: TRBV19; D gene: NA; clone size: NA; CDR3 DNA: TGTGCCAGTAGTATGATTCAGGTCTCTGGGGCCAACGTCCTGACTTTC; CDR3 protein: CASSMIQVSGANVLTF
J gene: TRBJ1-6; V gene: TRBV7-3; D gene: TRBD1; clone size: NA; CDR3 DNA: TGTGCCAGCAGCTTAGGGGACAGGGATAATTCACCCCTCCACTTT; CDR3 protein: CASSLGDRDNSPLHF
J gene: TRBJ2-2; V gene: TRBV7-6; D gene: NA; clone size: NA; CDR3 DNA: TGTGCCAGCAGCCTGTCCAGGCCCGGGGAGCTGTTTTTT; CDR3 protein: CASSLSRPGELFF
J gene: TRBJ1-6; V gene: TRBV7-8; D gene: TRBD1; clone size: NA; CDR3 DNA: TGTGCCAGCAGCTTGACAGGGGCGGACTCACCCCTCCACTTT; CDR3 protein: CASSLTGADSPLHF
J gene: TRBJ2-2; V gene: TRBV29-1; D gene: NA; clone size: NA; CDR3 DNA: TGCAGCGCACCAACAGGGGACTTTTTAACCGGGGAGCTGTTTTTT; CDR3 protein: CSAPTGDFLTGELFF
J gene: TRBJ1-3; V gene: TRBV6-6; D gene: NA; clone size: NA; CDR3 DNA: TGTGCCAGCACTGACGGGTCGGGGGGACCTGGAAACACCATATATTTT; CDR3 protein: CASTDGSGGPGNTIYF
J gene: TRBJ2-7; V gene: TRBV7-9; D gene: TRBD1; clone size: few; CDR3 DNA: TGTTCCAGCAGCCCACCAGACGGGACAGACAACTACGAGCAGTACTTC; CDR3 protein: CSSSPPDGTDNYEQYF
J gene: TRBJ2-6; V gene: TRBV19; D gene: NA; clone size: NA; CDR3 DNA: TGTGCCAGTAGTTTACGACAGGCCAGCTCTGGGGCCAACGTCCTGACTTTC; CDR3 protein: CASSLRQASSGANVLTF
J gene: TRBJ2-1; V gene: TRBV4-2; D gene: TRBD2; clone size: NA; CDR3 DNA: TGTGCCAGCAGCCAAGCTCTTGGCGGGGGGTGGGACAATGAGCAGTTCTTC; CDR3 protein: CASSQALGGGWDNEQFF
J gene: TRBJ2-7; V gene: TRBV28; D gene: NA; clone size: NA; CDR3 DNA: TGTGCCAGCAGTCAGGGGTGGTACGAGCAGTACTTC; CDR3 protein: CASSQGWYEQYF
J gene: TRBJ2-3; V gene: TRBV9; D gene: TRBD2; clone size: NA; CDR3 DNA: TGTGCCAGCAGCGTAGGGGCGGGGGGCAGGGATACGCAGTATTTT; CDR3 protein: CASSVGAGGRDTQYF
J gene: TRBJ1-3; V gene: TRBV6-5; D gene: NA; clone size: NA; CDR3 DNA: TGTGCCAGCAGTTACCGCGGGCCGGGTGGAAACACCATATATTTT; CDR3 protein: CASSYRGPGGNTIYF
J gene: TRBJ2-4; V gene: TRBV18; D gene: NA; clone size: NA; CDR3 DNA: TGTGCCAGCTCACCACAAACAGGGAACGGGGCCAAAAACATTCAGTACTTC; CDR3 protein: CASSPQTGNGAKNIQYF
J gene: TRBJ1-5; V gene: TRBV2; D gene: NA; clone size: NA; CDR3 DNA: TGTGCCAGCAGTGAATCGCGGGACGGGCAGCCCCAGCATTTT; CDR3 protein: CASSESRDGQPQHF
J gene: TRBJ1-1; V gene: TRBV5-1; D gene: TRBD1; clone size: NA; CDR3 DNA: TGCGCCAGCAGGGCGACAGGGACATCGTCGGCTTTCTTT; CDR3 protein: CASRATGTSSAFF
J gene: TRBJ1-5; V gene: TRBV4-2; D gene: TRBD1; clone size: NA; CDR3 DNA: TGTGCCAGCAGCCAAGATTGGACAGGGGGCTTCCTTAGCAATCAGCCCCAGCATTTT; CDR3 protein: CASSQDWTGGFLSNQPQHF
J gene: TRBJ1-3; V gene: TRBV25-1; D gene: TRBD1; clone size: NA; CDR3 DNA: TGTGCCAGCGGAGGAGGGGGCCTGAATGGAAACACCATATATTTT; CDR3 protein: CASGGGGLNGNTIYF
J gene: TRBJ1-1; V gene: TRBV5-5; D gene: NA; clone size: NA; CDR3 DNA: TGTGCCAGCAGCCCCCAGGCGAGCTCTGAAGCTTTCTTT; CDR3 protein: CASSPQASSEAFF
J gene: TRBJ2-7; V gene: TRBV27; D gene: NA; clone size: once; CDR3 DNA: TGTGCCAGCAGTTCACTCTCGGACAGAAAAAATACCTACGAGCAGTACTTC; CDR3 protein: CASSSLSDRKNTYEQYF
J gene: TRBJ2-6; V gene: TRBV19; D gene: NA; clone size: NA; CDR3 DNA: TGTGCCAGTAGTTACCCTACGGGGGCCAACGTCCTGACTTTC; CDR3 protein: CASSYPTGANVLTF
J gene: TRBJ2-5; V gene: TRBV2; D gene: TRBD1; clone size: NA; CDR3 DNA: TGTGCCAGCAGTCTAGGACAGGGAGAGACCCAGTACTTC; CDR3 protein: CASSLGQGETQYF
J gene: TRBJ1-2; V gene: TRBV29-1; D gene: NA; clone size: NA; CDR3 DNA: TGCAGCGCTGGAGGGGGGGGCAATTATAACGGCTACACCTTC; CDR3 protein: CSAGGGGNYNGYTF
J gene: TRBJ2-3; V gene: TRBV29-1; D gene: NA; clone size: once; CDR3 DNA: TGCAGCGCCTCCCAGGCCGGTACGCAGTATTTT; CDR3 protein: CSASQAGTQYF
J gene: TRBJ1-1; V gene: TRBV10-3; D gene: NA; clone size: NA; CDR3 DNA: TGTGCCATCAGTGAGTCGGGAGGGGAAGTAGCTTTCTTT; CDR3 protein: CAISESGGEVAFF
J gene: TRBJ2-1; V gene: TRBV5-1; D gene: TRBD2; clone size: NA; CDR3 DNA: TGCGCCAGCAGCTTGGCCTCGGCTAGCGGGGGCTACAATGAGCAGTTCTTC; CDR3 protein: CASSLASASGGYNEQFF
J gene: TRBJ2-2; V gene: TRBV9; D gene: TRBD2; clone size: NA; CDR3 DNA: TGTGCCAGCAGCCCCAGCGGGGGCAACACCGGGGAGCTGTTTTTT; CDR3 protein: CASSPSGGNTGELFF
J gene: TRBJ2-2; V gene: TRBV7-2; D gene: TRBD2; clone size: NA; CDR3 DNA: TGTGCCAGCAGCGCGCACGGGGGGTCGAACACCGGGGAGCTGTTTTTT; CDR3 protein: CASSAHGGSNTGELFF
J gene: TRBJ1-2; V gene: TRBV6-1; D gene: NA; clone size: NA; CDR3 DNA: TGTGCCAGCAGCGGACAAGCGGGGGGCTACACCTTC; CDR3 protein: CASSGQAGGYTF
J gene: TRBJ1-1; V gene: TRBV14; D gene: NA; clone size: NA; CDR3 DNA: TGTGCCAGCAGCCAAGACCGGAACACTGAAGCTTTCTTT; CDR3 protein: CASSQDRNTEAFF
J gene: TRBJ2-3; V gene: TRBV7-6; D gene: TRBD2; clone size: NA; CDR3 DNA: TGTGCCAGCAGACCCTCGGGGGGTCGTACGCAGTATTTT; CDR3 protein: CASRPSGGRTQYF
J gene: TRBJ1-1; V gene: TRBV28; D gene: NA; clone size: NA; CDR3 DNA: TGTGCCAGCAGTTTCCGTGGGGGGTATGCTGAAGCTTTCTTT; CDR3 protein: CASSFRGGYAEAFF
J gene: TRBJ2-3; V gene: TRBV19; D gene: NA; clone size: NA; CDR3 DNA: TGTGCCAGTAGTCCCCGGGAACGCAGGGATACGCAGTATTTT; CDR3 protein: CASSPRERRDTQYF
J gene: TRBJ2-2; V gene: TRBV2; D gene: NA; clone size: few; CDR3 DNA: TGTGCCAGCAGGGTCGGACTCCACACCGGGGAGCTGTTTTTT; CDR3 protein: CASRVGLHTGELFF
J gene: TRBJ1-2; V gene: TRBV6-7; D gene: NA; clone size: NA; CDR3 DNA: TGTGCCAGCAGTTACCCCCGGAAGGGAGGTAACTATGGCTACACCTTC; CDR3 protein: CASSYPRKGGNYGYTF
J gene: TRBJ2-5; V gene: TRBV15; D gene: TRBD2; clone size: NA; CDR3 DNA: TGTGCCACCAGCAGCCGGGGGGGCCTAGAGACCCAGTACTTC; CDR3 protein: CATSSRGGLETQYF
J gene: TRBJ2-3; V gene: TRBV4-3; D gene: TRBD2; clone size: once; CDR3 DNA: TGCGCCAGCAGCCAAGGGACTAGCGGGGATACGCAGTATTTT; CDR3 protein: CASSQGTSGDTQYF
J gene: TRBJ2-1; V gene: TRBV2; D gene: NA; clone size: NA; CDR3 DNA: TGTGCCAGCAGCTTTGACAGGTTTCCGCAGTTCTTC; CDR3 protein: CASSFDRFPQFF
J gene: TRBJ1-5; V gene: TRBV27; D gene: TRBD1; clone size: NA; CDR3 DNA: TGTGCCAGCAGTTTAGTAGGGGACAGGGCTCAGCCCCAGCATTTT; CDR3 protein: CASSLVGDRAQPQHF
J gene: TRBJ1-3; V gene: TRBV29-1; D gene: TRBD1; clone size: NA; CDR3 DNA: TGCAGCGTTGAAGCACCCCGGACAGGGGTATCTGGAAACACCATATATTTT; CDR3 protein: CSVEAPRTGVSGNTIYF
J gene: TRBJ2-5; V gene: TRBV7-3; D gene: TRBD2; clone size: NA; CDR3 DNA: TGTGCCAGCAGCTCCGCGGGGGGTCAAGAGACCCAGTACTTC; CDR3 protein: CASSSAGGQETQYF
J gene: TRBJ2-6; V gene: TRBV5-8; D gene: TRBD1; clone size: NA; CDR3 DNA: TGTGCCAGCAGCGACAGACAGGGTCACTCTGGGGCCAACGTCCTGACTTTC; CDR3 protein: CASSDRQGHSGANVLTF
J gene: TRBJ1-1; V gene: TRBV19; D gene: TRBD1; clone size: NA; CDR3 DNA: TGTGCCAGTAGTATATCACGGGACAGGGGGCGAACTGAAGCTTTCTTT; CDR3 protein: CASSISRDRGRTEAFF
J gene: TRBJ1-2; V gene: TRBV6-5; D gene: NA; clone size: NA; CDR3 DNA: TGTGCCAGCAGTTACGCGGGGGCGCAAAACTATGGCTACACCTTC; CDR3 protein: CASSYAGAQNYGYTF
J gene: TRBJ1-2; V gene: TRBV9; D gene: TRBD1; clone size: NA; CDR3 DNA: TGTGCCAGCACCGTGGGGACAGCGAAGGATAGTGGCTACACCTTC; CDR3 protein: CASTVGTAKDSGYTF
J gene: TRBJ1-2; V gene: TRBV5-6; D gene: TRBD1; clone size: NA; CDR3 DNA: TGTGCCAGCAGCAGGACAGGGGGCTACACCTTC; CDR3 protein: CASSRTGGYTF
J gene: TRBJ2-3; V gene: TRBV7-2; D gene: NA; clone size: NA; CDR3 DNA: TGTGCCAGCAGCCCCCGACTAGGCACAGATACGCAGTATTTT; CDR3 protein: CASSPRLGTDTQYF
J gene: TRBJ2-5; V gene: TRBV7-2; D gene: TRBD1; clone size: NA; CDR3 DNA: TGTGCCAGCAGCCTAGGGACAGAAGAGACCCAGTACTTC; CDR3 protein: CASSLGTEETQYF
J gene: TRBJ2-3; V gene: TRBV6-1; D gene: TRBD2; clone size: NA; CDR3 DNA: TGTGCCAGCAGTGGAAGCGGGGGGGCCGGAGATACGCAGTATTTT; CDR3 protein: CASSGSGGAGDTQYF
J gene: TRBJ2-3; V gene: TRBV15; D gene: NA; clone size: once; CDR3 DNA: TGTGCCACCAGCAGAGGGTCGGGTCTTCGGGATACGCAGTATTTT; CDR3 protein: CATSRGSGLRDTQYF
J gene: TRBJ1-2; V gene: TRBV11-2; D gene: NA; clone size: NA; CDR3 DNA: TGTGCCAGCAGCTATACAGGGTTCGACTATGGCTACACCTTC; CDR3 protein: CASSYTGFDYGYTF
J gene: TRBJ2-1; V gene: TRBV7-9; D gene: TRBD1; clone size: NA; CDR3 DNA: TGTGCCAGCAGCTTAATAACTGGGACAGGGGGATACAATGAGCAGTTCTTC; CDR3 protein: CASSLITGTGGYNEQFF